This T cell receptor beta chain derives from a study of tumor-infiltrating lymphocytes in primary liver carcinoma. Overall study results and limits: Overlap in tumor-adjacent and tumor-blood pairs fell below that of tumor region pairs.

Starting material for RNA and DNA co-extraction consisted of about 17-31 mg of unsorted bulk tissue. Resecting the tumor surgically was how the patients' primary liver carcinoma was treated. About this clonotype: Antigen unknown. At one end, the junction sequence differs from germline, possibly due to a read error.

From around 500 ng of total RNA, TCR beta-specific cDNA was reverse-transcribed using a constant-region primer. Slightly modified ARM-PCR served as the procedure for the TCR beta libraries. These libraries came from three rounds of nested multiplex PCR. TRBV1-TRBV30 forward primers paired with a C-beta reverse primer drove the first two PCR rounds, 10 cycles each. From the multiplex PCR reads, TCRdb called clonotypes with MiXCR, one entry per CDR3 protein. The sample contains 90,000 to 150,000 distinct CDR3 sequences, around 70% of which appear only once. Germline lookup yields CDR1 SQVTM and CDR2 ANQGSEA. CDR3 length: 11 residues.

Sequenced material: tumor-adjacent normal liver tissue. The chain has TRBV29-1 and TRBJ2-1; no reliable D call. The source is a woman aged 55-69 years with primary liver carcinoma and hepatitis B virus infection. The CDR3 nucleotides read TGCACCGTTGAGACCTACAATGAGCAGTCCTTC. It encodes CTVETYNEQSF.